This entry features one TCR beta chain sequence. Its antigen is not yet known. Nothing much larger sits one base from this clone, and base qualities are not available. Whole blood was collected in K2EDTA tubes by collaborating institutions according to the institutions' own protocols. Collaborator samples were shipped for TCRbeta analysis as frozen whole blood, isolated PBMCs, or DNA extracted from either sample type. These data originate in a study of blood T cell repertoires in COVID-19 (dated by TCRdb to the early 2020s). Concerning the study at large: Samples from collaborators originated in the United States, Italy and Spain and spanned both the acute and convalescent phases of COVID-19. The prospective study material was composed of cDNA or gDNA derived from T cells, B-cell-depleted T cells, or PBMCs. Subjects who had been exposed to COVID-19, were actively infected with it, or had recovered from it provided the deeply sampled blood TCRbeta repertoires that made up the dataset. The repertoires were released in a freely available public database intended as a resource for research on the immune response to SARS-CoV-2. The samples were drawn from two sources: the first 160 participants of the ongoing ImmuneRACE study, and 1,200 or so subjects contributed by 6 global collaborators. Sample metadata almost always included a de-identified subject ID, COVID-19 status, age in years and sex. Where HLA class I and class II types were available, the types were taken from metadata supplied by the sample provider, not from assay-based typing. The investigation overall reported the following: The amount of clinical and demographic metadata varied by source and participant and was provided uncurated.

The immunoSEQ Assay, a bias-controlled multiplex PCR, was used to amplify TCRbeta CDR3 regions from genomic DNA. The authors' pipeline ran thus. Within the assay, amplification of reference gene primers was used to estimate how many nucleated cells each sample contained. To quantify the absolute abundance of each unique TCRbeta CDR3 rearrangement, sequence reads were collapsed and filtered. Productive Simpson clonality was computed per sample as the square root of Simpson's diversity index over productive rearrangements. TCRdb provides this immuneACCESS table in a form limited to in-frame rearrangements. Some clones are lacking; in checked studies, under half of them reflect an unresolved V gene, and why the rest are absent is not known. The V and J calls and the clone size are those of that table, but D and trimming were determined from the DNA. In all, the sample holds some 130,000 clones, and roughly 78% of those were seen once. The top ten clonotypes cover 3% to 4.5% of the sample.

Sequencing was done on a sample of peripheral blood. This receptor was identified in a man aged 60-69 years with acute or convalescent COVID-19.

The bases read TGTGCCTGGGGGGCCTTAGGGGGAGAGTACTCCTACGAGCAGTACTTC. This encodes CAWGALGGEYSYEQYF. Rearrangement joined TRBV30 to TRBJ2-7; matching of 6 bases hints at TRBD1 as the D gene. The CDR3 runs 16 amino acids, cysteine and phenylalanine included. The only DNA kept is the CDR3, 48 bases in frame from the first base. Sequences GTSNPN (CDR1) and SVGIG (CDR2) are obtained from the germline V gene (reference sequence). V was cut back by 5 bases and J by 0 bases, leaving a gap of 20 bases between them.